Shown below are 4 T cell receptor beta chains from a single sample sequenced in a study of immune evolution from preneoplasia to lung adenocarcinoma. Assay: immunoSEQ multiplex PCR; the TCRdb copy retains only in-frame clones and omits some. The data contain more than 5,500 clones, about 80% of them singletons. Sequenced material: FFPE minimally invasive lung adenocarcinoma tissue. Receptors were obtained from a person aged 50 to 70 with lung adenocarcinoma.

The chain uses TRBV7-3 and TRBJ2-2; D is unclear. Germline V CDR1 and CDR2: SGHTA, FQGTGA. Trimming stripped 2 bases from V and 4 bases from J, with 2 bases between. The CDR3 has 12 residues. This chain's CDR3 is CASSLLTGELFF. The DNA of the CDR3 is TGTGCCAGCAGCTTACTCACCGGGGAGCTGTTTTTT.

About this clone itself: The same CDR3 is also encoded by other DNA sequences in this sample. The chain recombines TRBV5-1 with TRBJ2-1; TRBD1 might be the D (5 bases). V lost 0 bases, J lost 4 bases, and 11 bases lay in between. The CDR3 loop spans 15 amino acids. Germline V lookup: CDR1 SGHRS, CDR2 YFSETQ. Here the CDR3 reads CASSLEGAGYNEQFF. The CDR3 nucleotides are TGCGCCAGCAGCTTGGAAGGGGCAGGGTACAATGAGCAGTTCTTC.

The chain carries TRBV6-6 and TRBJ1-1, with a possible D match to TRBD1 (6 bases). The CDR3 runs to 14 residues. Germline V gives CDR1 MNHNY, CDR2 SVGAGI (reference sequence). V was shortened by 5 bases and J by 4 bases, with 14 bases between the two germline ends. Here the CDR3 reads CASSKGTLGTEAFF. CDR3 DNA: TGTGCCAGCAGTAAGGGGACATTGGGCACTGAAGCTTTCTTT.

The chain carries TRBV5-4 and TRBJ2-5; perhaps TRBD2 as D (5 bases). Trimming removed 2 bases from V and 8 bases from J, with 22 bases in between. The CDR3 spans 16 residues. Germline CDR1 SGHNT, CDR2 YYREEE (reference sequence). CDR3 nucleotides: TGTGCCAGCAGCTTTGAGGGAGCCCACCCACGGTTAACCCAGTACTTC. Its protein product is CASSFEGAHPRLTQYF.